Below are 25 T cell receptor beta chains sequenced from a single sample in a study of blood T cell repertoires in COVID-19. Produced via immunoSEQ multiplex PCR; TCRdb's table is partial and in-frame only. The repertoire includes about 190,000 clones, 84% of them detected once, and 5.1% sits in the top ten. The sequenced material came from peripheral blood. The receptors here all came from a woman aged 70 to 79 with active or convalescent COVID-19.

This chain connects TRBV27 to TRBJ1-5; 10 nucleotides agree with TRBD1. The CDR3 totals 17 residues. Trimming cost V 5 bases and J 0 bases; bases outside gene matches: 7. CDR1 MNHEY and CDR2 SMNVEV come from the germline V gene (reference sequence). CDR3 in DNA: TGTGCCAGCAGTCCCCGGACAGGGGGTGATAGCAATCAGCCCCAGCATTTT. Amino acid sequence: CASSPRTGGDSNQPQHF.

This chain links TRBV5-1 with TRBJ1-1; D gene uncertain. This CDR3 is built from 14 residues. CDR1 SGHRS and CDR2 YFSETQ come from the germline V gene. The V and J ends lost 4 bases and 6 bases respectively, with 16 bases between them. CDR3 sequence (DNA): TGCGCCAGCAGCCTAATGGACTCCTTTGCTGAAGCTTTCTTT. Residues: CASSLMDSFAEAFF.

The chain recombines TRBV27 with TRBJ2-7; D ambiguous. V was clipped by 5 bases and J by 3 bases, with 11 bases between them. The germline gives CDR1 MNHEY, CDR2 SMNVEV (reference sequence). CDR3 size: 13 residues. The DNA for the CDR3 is TGTGCCAGCAGTCATCAGGTTGGCTACGAGCAGTACTTC. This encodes CASSHQVGYEQYF.

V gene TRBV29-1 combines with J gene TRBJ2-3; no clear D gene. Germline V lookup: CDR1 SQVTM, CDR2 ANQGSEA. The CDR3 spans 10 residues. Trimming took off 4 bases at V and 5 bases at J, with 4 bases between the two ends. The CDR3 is CSVARDTQYF. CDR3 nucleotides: TGCAGCGTTGCGCGAGATACGCAGTATTTT.

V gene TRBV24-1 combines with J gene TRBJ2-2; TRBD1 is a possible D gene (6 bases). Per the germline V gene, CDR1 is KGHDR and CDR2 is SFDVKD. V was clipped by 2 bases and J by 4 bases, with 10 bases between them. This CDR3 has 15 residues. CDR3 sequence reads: CATSDSQGLTGELFF. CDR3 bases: TGTGCCACCAGTGATTCTCAGGGGCTCACCGGGGAGCTGTTTTTT.

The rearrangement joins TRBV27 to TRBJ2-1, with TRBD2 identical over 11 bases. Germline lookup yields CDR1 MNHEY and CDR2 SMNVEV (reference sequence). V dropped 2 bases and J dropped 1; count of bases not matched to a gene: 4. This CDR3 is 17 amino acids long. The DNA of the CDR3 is TGTGCCAGCAGTTTAGGCGGACTAGCGGGTTCCTACAATGAGCAGTTCTTC. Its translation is CASSLGGLAGSYNEQFF.

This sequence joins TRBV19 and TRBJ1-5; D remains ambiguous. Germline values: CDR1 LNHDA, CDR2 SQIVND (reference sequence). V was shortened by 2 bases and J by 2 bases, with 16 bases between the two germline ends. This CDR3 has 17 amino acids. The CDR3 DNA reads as TGTGCCAGTAGTATACCGACGGGAAGGGTGGGCAATCAGCCCCAGCATTTT. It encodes CASSIPTGRVGNQPQHF. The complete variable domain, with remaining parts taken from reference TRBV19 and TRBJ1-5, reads DGGITQSPKYLFRKEGQNVTLSCEQNLNHDAMYWYRQDPGQGLRLIYYSQIVNDFQKGDIAEGYSVSREKKESFPLTVTSAQKNPTAFYLCASSIPTGRVGNQPQHFGDGTRLSIL.

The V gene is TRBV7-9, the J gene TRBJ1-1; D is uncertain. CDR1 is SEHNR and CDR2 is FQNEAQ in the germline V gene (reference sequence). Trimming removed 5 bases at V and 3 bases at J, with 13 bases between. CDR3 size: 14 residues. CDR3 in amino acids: CASSGLRRDTEAFF. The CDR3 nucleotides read TGTGCCAGCAGCGGTCTTCGGCGGGACACTGAAGCTTTCTTT.

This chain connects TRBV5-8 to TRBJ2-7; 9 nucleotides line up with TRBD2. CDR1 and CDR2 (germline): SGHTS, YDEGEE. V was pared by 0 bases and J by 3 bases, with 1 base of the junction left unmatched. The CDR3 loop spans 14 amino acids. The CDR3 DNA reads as TGTGCCAGCAGCTTGGGACTAGCGGACTACGAGCAGTACTTC. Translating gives CASSLGLADYEQYF.

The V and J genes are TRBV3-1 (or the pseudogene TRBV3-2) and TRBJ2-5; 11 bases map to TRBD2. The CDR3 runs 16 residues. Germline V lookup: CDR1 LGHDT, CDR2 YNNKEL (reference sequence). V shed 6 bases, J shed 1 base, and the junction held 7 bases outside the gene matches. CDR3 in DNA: TGTGCCAGCAGTCCTATAGCGGGAGGGCCCCAAGAGACCCAGTACTTC. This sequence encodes CASSPIAGGPQETQYF.

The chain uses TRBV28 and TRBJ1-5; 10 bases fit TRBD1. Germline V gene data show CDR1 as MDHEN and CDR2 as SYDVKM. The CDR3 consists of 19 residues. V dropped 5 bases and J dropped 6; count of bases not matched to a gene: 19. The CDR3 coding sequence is TGTGCCAGCAGTCCACCATTAACTAAGGGACAGGGGATGGTTCAGCCCCAGCATTTT. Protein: CASSPPLTKGQGMVQPQHF.

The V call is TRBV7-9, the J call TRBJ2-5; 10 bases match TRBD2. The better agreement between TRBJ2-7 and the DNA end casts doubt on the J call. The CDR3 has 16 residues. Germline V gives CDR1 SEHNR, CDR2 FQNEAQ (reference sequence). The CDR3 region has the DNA TGTGCCAGCAGCTTAGCAGACACTAGCGGGGACTACGAGCAGTACTTC. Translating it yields CASSLADTSGDYEQYF.

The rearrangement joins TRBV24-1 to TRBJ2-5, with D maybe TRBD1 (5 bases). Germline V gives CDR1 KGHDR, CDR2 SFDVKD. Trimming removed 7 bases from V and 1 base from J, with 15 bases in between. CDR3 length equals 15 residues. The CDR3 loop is CATSAGLLGQETQYF. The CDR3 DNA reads TGTGCCACCAGCGCAGGGCTATTGGGCCAAGAGACCCAGTACTTC.

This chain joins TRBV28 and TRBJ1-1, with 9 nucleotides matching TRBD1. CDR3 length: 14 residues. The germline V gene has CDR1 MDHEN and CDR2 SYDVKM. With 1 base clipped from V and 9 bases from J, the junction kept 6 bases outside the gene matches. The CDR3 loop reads CASSLSGTGSKAFF. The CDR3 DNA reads TGTGCCAGCAGTTTATCCGGGACAGGGTCAAAAGCTTTCTTT.

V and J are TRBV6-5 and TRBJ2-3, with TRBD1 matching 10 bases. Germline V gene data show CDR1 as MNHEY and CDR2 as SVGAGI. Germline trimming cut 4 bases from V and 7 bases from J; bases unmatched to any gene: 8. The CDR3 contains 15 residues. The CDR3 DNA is TGTGCCAGCAGTTTTCTTCGGACAGGGGGGAATACGCAGTATTTT. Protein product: CASSFLRTGGNTQYF.

The CDR3 coding sequence is TGTGCCAGCAGTGAAGGGCTAGCGGCCTGGAGCACCGGGGAGCTGTTTTTT. Its translation: CASSEGLAAWSTGELFF. The chain links TRBV6-1 to TRBJ2-2; 7 bases line up with TRBD2. Germline V gene sequence: CDR1 MNHNS, CDR2 SASEGT. This CDR3 region has 17 residues. The J segment lost 4 bases and the V segment lost 1 base, leaving 9 bases of the junction unmatched.

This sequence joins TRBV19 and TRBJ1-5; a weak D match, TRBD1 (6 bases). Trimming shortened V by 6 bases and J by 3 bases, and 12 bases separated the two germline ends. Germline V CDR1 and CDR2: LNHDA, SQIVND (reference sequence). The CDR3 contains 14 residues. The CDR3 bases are TGTGCCAGTAGGGACAGTCCTGTCAATCAGCCCCAGCATTTT. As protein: CASRDSPVNQPQHF. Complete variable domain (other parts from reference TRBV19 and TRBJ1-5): DGGITQSPKYLFRKEGQNVTLSCEQNLNHDAMYWYRQDPGQGLRLIYYSQIVNDFQKGDIAEGYSVSREKKESFPLTVTSAQKNPTAFYLCASRDSPVNQPQHFGDGTRLSIL.

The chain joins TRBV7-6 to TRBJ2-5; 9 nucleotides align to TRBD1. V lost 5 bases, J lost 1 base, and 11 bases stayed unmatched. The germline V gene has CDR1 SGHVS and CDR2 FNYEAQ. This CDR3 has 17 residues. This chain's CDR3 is CASSPTGGGGVQETQYF. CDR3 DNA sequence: TGTGCCAGCAGCCCTACAGGGGGCGGAGGAGTCCAAGAGACCCAGTACTTC.

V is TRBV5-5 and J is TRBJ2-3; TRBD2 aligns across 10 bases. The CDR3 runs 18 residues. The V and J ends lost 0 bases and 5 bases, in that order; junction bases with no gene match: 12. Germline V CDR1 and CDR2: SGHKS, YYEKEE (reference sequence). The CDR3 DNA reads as TGTGCCAGCAGCTTGGGGGCTAGCGGGAGTACCGTTGGAGATACGCAGTATTTT. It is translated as CASSLGASGSTVGDTQYF. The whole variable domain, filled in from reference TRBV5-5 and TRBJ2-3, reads DAGVTQSPTHLIKTRGQQVTLRCSPISGHKSVSWYQQVLGQGPQFIFQYYEKEERGRGNFPDRFSARQFPNYSSELNVNALLLGDSALYLCASSLGASGSTVGDTQYFGPGTRLTVL.

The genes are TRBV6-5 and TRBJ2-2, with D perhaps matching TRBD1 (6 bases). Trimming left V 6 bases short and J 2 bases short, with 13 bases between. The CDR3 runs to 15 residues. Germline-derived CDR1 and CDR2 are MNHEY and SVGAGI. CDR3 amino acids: CASRAGQRNTGELFF. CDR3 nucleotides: TGTGCCAGCAGAGCCGGACAGAGAAACACCGGGGAGCTGTTTTTT.

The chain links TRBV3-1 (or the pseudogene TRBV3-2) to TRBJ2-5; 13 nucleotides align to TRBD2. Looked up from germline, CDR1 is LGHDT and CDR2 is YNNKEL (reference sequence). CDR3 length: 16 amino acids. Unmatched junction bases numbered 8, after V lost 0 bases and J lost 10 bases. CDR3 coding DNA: TGTGCCAGCAGCCAAGAAAGACTAGCGGGAGGAGTGGGCCAGTACTTC. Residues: CASSQERLAGGVGQYF.

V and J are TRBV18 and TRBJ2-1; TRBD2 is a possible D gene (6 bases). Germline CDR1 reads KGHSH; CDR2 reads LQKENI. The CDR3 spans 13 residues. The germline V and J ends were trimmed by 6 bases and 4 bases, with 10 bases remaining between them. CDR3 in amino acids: CASSPEGYNEQFF. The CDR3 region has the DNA TGTGCCAGCTCCCCGGAGGGGTACAATGAGCAGTTCTTC.

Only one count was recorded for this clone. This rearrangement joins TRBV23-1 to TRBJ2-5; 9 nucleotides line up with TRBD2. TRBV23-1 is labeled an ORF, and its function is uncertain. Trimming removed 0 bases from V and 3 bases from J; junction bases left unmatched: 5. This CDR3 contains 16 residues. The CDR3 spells CASSQSLPSGKETQYF. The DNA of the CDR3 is TGCGCCAGCAGTCAATCGTTGCCTAGCGGGAAAGAGACCCAGTACTTC.

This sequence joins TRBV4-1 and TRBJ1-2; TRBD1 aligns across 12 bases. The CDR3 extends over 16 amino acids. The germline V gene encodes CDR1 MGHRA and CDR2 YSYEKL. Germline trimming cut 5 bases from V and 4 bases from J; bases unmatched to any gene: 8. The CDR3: CASSSGTGGVGYGYTF. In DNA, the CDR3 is TGCGCCAGCAGCTCCGGGACAGGGGGCGTCGGCTATGGCTACACCTTC.

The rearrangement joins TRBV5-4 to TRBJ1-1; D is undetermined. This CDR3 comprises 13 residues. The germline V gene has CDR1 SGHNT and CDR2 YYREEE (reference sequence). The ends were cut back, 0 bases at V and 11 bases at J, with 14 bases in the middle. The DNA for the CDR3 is TGTGCCAGCAGCTTGGGGGCCGACACCTTGGCTTTCTTT. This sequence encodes CASSLGADTLAFF.